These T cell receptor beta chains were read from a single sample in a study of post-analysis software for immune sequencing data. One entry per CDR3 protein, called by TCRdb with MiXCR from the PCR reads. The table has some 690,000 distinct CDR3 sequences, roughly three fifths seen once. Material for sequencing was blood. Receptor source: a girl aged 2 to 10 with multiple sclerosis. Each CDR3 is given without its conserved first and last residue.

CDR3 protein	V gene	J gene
ASSARPWVTQY	TRBV10-2	TRBJ2-5
ASTLTGASEKLF	TRBV7-9	TRBJ1-4
ASSLLPGKLSTDTQY	TRBV27	TRBJ2-3
ASGSGSFDEQF	TRBV6-2/TRBV6-3	TRBJ2-1
SVTSGGRNEQF	TRBV29-1	TRBJ2-1
SFLTELNTEAF	TRBV29-1	TRBJ1-1
VSRQSGTSGRNLY	TRBV12-3/TRBV12-4	TRBJ2-4
SVESGDYNEQF	TRBV29-1	TRBJ2-1
AISEGPSGRPETQY	TRBV10-3	TRBJ2-5
ASSLVGRGSYNEQF	TRBV27	TRBJ2-1
ASSFRTLAIGELF	TRBV11-2	TRBJ2-2
ASSSPDEKLF	TRBV6-5	TRBJ1-4
ASSERLTPIGNEQF	TRBV9	TRBJ2-1
AWSVLAGAGEQY	TRBV30	TRBJ2-7
ASRDRGRPPLH	TRBV12-3/TRBV12-4	TRBJ1-6
SARDGASGSYEQY	TRBV20-1	TRBJ2-7
ASMETGGYNEQF	TRBV6-2/TRBV6-3	TRBJ2-1
ASRHLAGGETQY	TRBV5-1	TRBJ2-5
ASSPVHGFSYNEQF	TRBV7-2	TRBJ2-1
SARGRDYPSYNEQF	TRBV20-1	TRBJ2-1
ASSLDRVRSDTQY	TRBV14	TRBJ2-3
ASSSGQGATEAF	TRBV28	TRBJ1-1
ASSSGLAGGMDTQY	TRBV7-9	TRBJ2-3
ASSRQFGGPKTQY	TRBV13	TRBJ2-5